Following are 20 T cell receptor beta chains from one sample sequenced in a study of cytomegalovirus exposure and HLA in healthy donors. PCR used 60 Vbeta primers and 13 Jbeta primers. Assay used: immunoSEQ multiplex PCR; TCRdb lists only in-frame clones, some missing. The sample includes some 200,000 clones, around 80% of them seen just once. The sample taken for sequencing was PBMCs. The source is a woman aged 40 to 50 in good health and CMV-seronegative.

The V gene is TRBV9, the J gene TRBJ1-1, with TRBD1 as a possible D gene (5 bases). Germline V gene lookup returns CDR1 SGDLS and CDR2 YYNGEE. V was clipped by 4 bases and J by 3 bases, with 10 bases between them. CDR3 size: 13 residues. The CDR3 loop reads CASSSRDYTEAFF. CDR3 nucleotides: TGTGCCAGCAGCAGCCGGGACTACACTGAAGCTTTCTTT.

V is TRBV9 and J is TRBJ2-5, with 8 bases fitting TRBD2. The CDR3 length is 15 residues. CDR1 and CDR2 from the germline V gene are SGDLS and YYNGEE. J lost 2 bases, V lost 3 bases, and 6 bases had no gene match. CDR3 sequence: CASSAGGAGQETQYF. The CDR3 DNA follows: TGTGCCAGCAGCGCCGGGGGGGCTGGGCAAGAGACCCAGTACTTC.

The V gene is TRBV5-4, the J gene TRBJ2-3, with a possible D match to TRBD2 (6 bases). The CDR3 is made up of 17 amino acids. V lost 2 bases to trimming and J lost 0 bases, with 16 bases between them. CDR1 SGHNT and CDR2 YYREEE come from the germline V gene (reference sequence). Here the CDR3 reads CASSFTGTQYSTDTQYF. The DNA for the CDR3 is TGTGCCAGCAGCTTCACCGGGACTCAATATAGCACAGATACGCAGTATTTT.

The V call is TRBV11-2, the J call TRBJ2-7, with 10 bases matching TRBD1. V gave up 2 bases and J gave up 2 bases; unmatched junction bases: 3. Per the germline V gene, CDR1 is SGHAT and CDR2 is FQNNGV. The length of the CDR3 is 15 residues. The CDR3 DNA sequence: TGTGCCAGCAGCTTACCGGGACAGGGGACCTACGAGCAGTACTTC. This gives the protein CASSLPGQGTYEQYF.

This sequence joins TRBV28 and TRBJ2-3; maybe TRBD1 (5 bases). CDR3 length equals 15 residues. The V and J ends lost 4 bases and 5 bases respectively, with 16 bases between them. CDR1 is MDHEN and CDR2 is SYDVKM in the germline V gene. In DNA form, the CDR3 reads TGTGCCAGCAGTTACGGGTTGGGGCGTGGAGATACGCAGTATTTT. Protein product: CASSYGLGRGDTQYF.

The J gene is TRBJ2-1, the V gene TRBV4-2; D perhaps matches TRBD1 (6 bases). The CDR3 has 16 residues. Germline CDR1 is LGHNA and CDR2 is YNFKEQ. Trimming cost V 1 base and J 3 bases, with 13 bases left between them. The CDR3 reads CASSQGQQGNYNEQFF. The CDR3 region has the DNA TGTGCCAGCAGCCAAGGGCAACAGGGTAACTACAATGAGCAGTTCTTC.

The chain uses TRBV7-2 and TRBJ2-7; maybe TRBD1 (5 bases). This CDR3 has 13 amino acids. Germline V gene sequence: CDR1 SGHTA, CDR2 FQGNSA. V was cut by 0 bases and J by 3 bases, with 6 bases left in between. The CDR3 nucleotides read TGTGCCAGCAGCTTAGCTCAGGGCTACGAGCAGTACTTC. It is translated as CASSLAQGYEQYF.

This chain uses TRBV15 with TRBJ2-1; the D gene is possibly TRBD1 (5 bases). The germline gives CDR1 LNHNV, CDR2 YYDKDF (reference sequence). V gave up 2 bases and J gave up 0 bases, with 14 bases separating them. The CDR3 is 17 amino acids. CDR3 sequence (DNA): TGTGCCACCAGCAGATTAAAGCAGGGCTTCTCCTACAATGAGCAGTTCTTC. The encoded protein is CATSRLKQGFSYNEQFF. The whole variable domain, filled in from reference TRBV15 and TRBJ2-1, reads DAMVIQNPRYQVTQFGKPVTLSCSQTLNHNVMYWYQQKSSQAPKLLFHYYDKDFNNEADTPDNFQSRRPNTSFCFLDIRSPGLGDTAMYLCATSRLKQGFSYNEQFFGPGTRLTVL.

The gene calls are TRBV6-5 and TRBJ2-7, with 7 nucleotides matching TRBD1. In germline, CDR1 is MNHEY, CDR2 SVGAGI. CDR3 length: 15 amino acids. The V segment lost 1 base and the J segment 5 bases; nucleotides outside the gene matches: 8. This CDR3 is CASSYYLTGIDEQYF. In DNA form, the CDR3 reads TGTGCCAGCAGTTACTACCTGACAGGGATTGACGAGCAGTACTTC.

This chain connects TRBV6-1 to TRBJ2-5; 9 nucleotides align to TRBD1. TRBJ2-7 matches the DNA end more closely, so the J call is doubtful. The CDR3 runs 13 residues. Germline V CDR1 and CDR2: MNHNS, SASEGT. In DNA, the CDR3 is TGTGCCACCGAGGGACAGGGTTTGTACGAGCAGTACTTC. This sequence encodes CATEGQGLYEQYF.

This sequence joins TRBV19 and TRBJ2-4; 9 bases match TRBD1. V trimming: 3 bases; J trimming: 8 bases; junction bases outside the gene matches: 8. The CDR3 loop spans 15 amino acids. CDR1 is LNHDA and CDR2 is SQIVND in the germline V gene (reference sequence). CDR3 sequence: CASSMEDRGVYIQYF. The CDR3 nucleotides read TGTGCCAGTAGTATGGAGGACAGGGGAGTTTACATTCAGTACTTC.

V and J are TRBV7-9 and TRBJ1-2; TRBD1 matches 7 bases. Germline trimming cut 5 bases from V and 4 bases from J; bases unmatched to any gene: 1. The CDR3 totals 12 residues. Per germline, CDR1 SEHNR and CDR2 FQNEAQ (reference sequence). CDR3 sequence (DNA): TGTGCCAGCAGCCCAGGGGGCTATGGCTACACCTTC. It codes for CASSPGGYGYTF.

DNA for the CDR3: TGTGCCAGCAGCTTAGGGGGGACTATTTCCGGGGAGCTGTTTTTT. Amino acid sequence: CASSLGGTISGELFF. The gene calls are TRBV7-9 and TRBJ2-2, with 7 bases aligning to TRBD2. The V gene end was trimmed by 1 base and the J gene end by 6 bases; junction bases not matched to a gene: 5. The CDR3 totals 15 residues. Germline V gene lookup returns CDR1 SEHNR and CDR2 FQNEAQ (reference sequence).

V and J are TRBV4-1 and TRBJ2-5; D possibly corresponds to TRBD2 (6 bases). Trimming took 0 bases from V and 5 from J, leaving 13 bases between them. CDR3 length: 15 amino acids. Germline lookup yields CDR1 MGHRA and CDR2 YSYEKL. DNA of the CDR3: TGCGCCAGCAGCCAAGAGACTAGTGCGGGGGAGACCCAGTACTTC. Amino acids: CASSQETSAGETQYF.

The chain couples TRBV19 to TRBJ1-5; D is unclear. Germline CDR1 is LNHDA and CDR2 is SQIVND (reference sequence). Trimming pared 2 bases from V and 7 bases from J, leaving 15 bases between. This CDR3 has 15 residues. The CDR3 spells CASSILVVGPQPQHF. The CDR3 DNA reads TGTGCCAGTAGTATATTAGTTGTTGGTCCCCAGCCCCAGCATTTT.

The V call is TRBV28, the J call TRBJ1-5; 8 nucleotides line up with TRBD1. The CDR3 runs to 14 residues. Germline V CDR1 and CDR2: MDHEN, SYDVKM. V lost 8 bases to trimming and J lost 6 bases; unmatched junction nucleotides: 9. The CDR3 loop reads CASLSTGGGQPQHF. As DNA, the CDR3 is TGTGCCAGCCTCAGTACAGGGGGTGGTCAGCCCCAGCATTTT. The whole variable domain, filled in from reference TRBV28 and TRBJ1-5, reads DVKVTQSSRYLVKRTGEKVFLECVQDMDHENMFWYRQDPGLGLRLIYFSYDVKMKEKGDIPEGYSVSREKKERFSLILESASTNQTSMYLCASLSTGGGQPQHFGDGTRLSIL.

The genes are TRBV5-6 and TRBJ1-2; 8 bases map to TRBD1. The trim removed 4 bases at V and 5 bases at J, leaving 7 bases unmatched. Germline values: CDR1 SGHDT, CDR2 YYEEEE. This CDR3 is 14 amino acids long. The chain's CDR3 is CASSRPGQAYGYTF. CDR3 in DNA: TGTGCCAGCAGCAGGCCGGGACAGGCGTATGGCTACACCTTC. The variable domain in full, completed from reference TRBV5-6 and TRBJ1-2, reads DAGVTQSPTHLIKTRGQQVTLRCSPKSGHDTVSWYQQALGQGPQFIFQYYEEEERQRGNFPDRFSGHQFPNYSSELNVNALLLGDSALYLCASSRPGQAYGYTFGSGTRLTVV.

This clone was counted a few times. The gene calls are TRBV5-6 and TRBJ2-7; no clear D gene. Germline loops: CDR1 SGHDT, CDR2 YYEEEE. The CDR3 covers 13 residues. V was pared by 4 bases and J by 2 bases, with 10 bases between. CDR3 bases: TGTGCCAGCAGCCCAAGAGAGACCTACGAGCAGTACTTC. The encoded protein is CASSPRETYEQYF.

This rearrangement joins TRBV9 to TRBJ2-1; maybe TRBD2 (8 bases). V was clipped by 0 bases and J by 2 bases, with 15 bases between them. Germline V gives CDR1 SGDLS, CDR2 YYNGEE. The CDR3 has 17 amino acids. DNA for the CDR3: TGTGCCAGCAGCGTAGTTCCGGGAGGGACAGCCTACAATGAGCAGTTCTTC. Its protein product is CASSVVPGGTAYNEQFF. Using reference TRBV9 and TRBJ2-1 for the parts outside the CDR3, the full variable domain is DSGVTQTPKHLITATGQRVTLRCSPRSGDLSVYWYQQSLDQGLQFLIQYYNGEERAKGNILERFSAQQFPDLHSELNLSSLELGDSALYFCASSVVPGGTAYNEQFFGPGTRLTVL.

V is TRBV5-8 and J is TRBJ2-4; D is ambiguous. With 0 bases removed from V and 9 bases from J, the gap between germline ends came to 10 bases. CDR3 length: 13 amino acids. Germline V gene lookup returns CDR1 SGHTS and CDR2 YDEGEE. CDR3 protein: CASSLVAFSIQYF. The CDR3 DNA follows: TGTGCCAGCAGCTTGGTCGCTTTTAGCATTCAGTACTTC.